The next 14 T cell receptor beta chains were all read from a single sample in a study of beta chain features in type 1 diabetes (dated by TCRdb to the late 2010s). The library was prepared using the immunoSEQ multiplex PCR assay. The High Capacity cDNA Reverse Transcription Kit was used to reverse transcribe all of the isolated RNA, meaning that expressed TCRB transcripts were what got sequenced. The table was pulled from immuneACCESS by TCRdb, which kept in-frame rearrangements only. Such tables lose some clones; where checked, under half of the loss comes from unresolved V genes, and the rest has no known cause. This sample lists 630,000 or so clones; over 13% were detected once. The ten most abundant clones make up 0.03% to 0.045% of the sample. Which antigens these TCRs recognize remains unknown. On the study overall, not on this receptor specifically: Type 1 diabetes patients showed a moderate but significant shortening of TCRB CDR3 length in all four CD4+ subsets.

Sequences were obtained from naive CD4+ T cells from blood. This sample's cell subset or site label indicates: true naive CD4+ T cells. All receptors derive from a man between 18 and 29 years old with type 1 diabetes.

This chain links TRBV2 with TRBJ2-1; the D is unclear. Germline assignment: CDR1 SNHLY and CDR2 FYNNEI. V was clipped by 9 bases and J by 5 bases, with 14 bases between them. The CDR3 has 13 amino acids. The CDR3 reads CASSLGSNNEQFF. The CDR3, as DNA: TGTGCCAGTTCCCTGGGCAGCAACAATGAGCAGTTCTTC.

This clone was counted a few times. V usage is TRBV5-1 and J usage is TRBJ2-1, with 9 bases aligning to TRBD1. Germline V lookup: CDR1 SGHRS, CDR2 YFSETQ. There are 14 residues in the CDR3. V was pared by 4 bases and J by 7 bases, with 6 bases of the junction left unmatched. CDR3 in DNA: TGCGCCAGCAGCAGCGGGACAGGGTTAAATGAGCAGTTCTTC. Protein sequence: CASSSGTGLNEQFF.

This clone was counted a few times. The J gene is TRBJ1-1, the V gene TRBV2; 9 bases are a match to TRBD1. V was pared by 5 bases and J by 9 bases, with 7 bases of the junction left unmatched. Germline CDR1 is SNHLY and CDR2 is FYNNEI. The CDR3 spans 13 residues. The CDR3 sequence is CASSLPGQGKAFF. CDR3 DNA: TGTGCCAGCAGTCTTCCGGGACAGGGCAAAGCTTTCTTT. The full variable domain, in which reference TRBV2 and TRBJ1-1 provide the parts outside the CDR3, is EPEVTQTPSHQVTQMGQEVILRCVPISNHLYFYWYRQILGQKVEFLVSFYNNEISEKSEIFDDQFSVERPDGSNFTLKIRSTKLEDSAMYFCASSLPGQGKAFFGQGTRLTVV.

This clone was picked up a small number of times. J is TRBJ1-6 and V is TRBV18; D gene unclear. V was cut by 2 bases and J by 8 bases, with 10 bases left in between. The length of the CDR3 is 14 residues. Germline V gene lookup returns CDR1 KGHSH and CDR2 LQKENI. As DNA, the CDR3 is TGTGCCAGCTCACCAAGTGGAGAGGATTCACCCCTCCACTTT. It specifies CASSPSGEDSPLHF.

This clone has more than one count but fewer than ten. The rearrangement links TRBV5-1 to TRBJ2-3; TRBD1 is a possible D gene (6 bases). The CDR3 is 14 amino acids. Trimming removed 4 bases from V and 0 bases from J, with 9 bases in between. Germline CDR1 reads SGHRS; CDR2 reads YFSETQ. DNA of the CDR3: TGCGCCAGCAGCCCAACAGGGAGCACAGATACGCAGTATTTT. It codes for CASSPTGSTDTQYF.

The chain combines TRBV6-1 with TRBJ2-1; 13 bases align to TRBD2. The germline V gene has CDR1 MNHNS and CDR2 SASEGT. This CDR3 is built from 17 residues. Trimming cost V 2 bases and J 6 bases; bases outside gene matches: 7. The CDR3 nucleotides read TGTGCCAGCAGTGAAACACGGACTAGCGGGAGTATCAATGAGCAGTTCTTC. Translation: CASSETRTSGSINEQFF.

The V call is TRBV19, the J call TRBJ1-1; unclear D gene. CDR1 is LNHDA and CDR2 is SQIVND in the germline V gene (reference sequence). Trimming pared 6 bases from V and 0 bases from J, leaving 5 bases between. CDR3 length: 12 residues. CDR3 residues: CASRRLNTEAFF. In DNA, the CDR3 is TGTGCCAGTAGGCGCCTGAACACTGAAGCTTTCTTT.

This clone occurred a few times. CDR3 residues: CASFASGNTDTQYF. The CDR3 DNA reads as TGTGCCAGCTTTGCTAGCGGTAACACAGATACGCAGTATTTT. This sequence joins TRBV2 and TRBJ2-3; TRBD2 matches 7 bases. Losses at the gene ends were 8 bases for V and 2 bases for J; bases not matched to a gene: 7. CDR1 SNHLY and CDR2 FYNNEI come from the germline V gene. CDR3 length equals 14 residues.

This sequence joins TRBV25-1 and TRBJ1-4, with D uncertain. CDR1 and CDR2 (germline): MGHDK, SYGVNS. Trimming left V 3 bases short and J 8 bases short, with 13 bases between. CDR3 size: 14 residues. This chain's CDR3 is CASSDIKQTEKLFF. The CDR3 bases are TGTGCCAGCAGTGATATAAAACAGACAGAAAAACTGTTTTTT. Full variable domain (rest looked up from reference TRBV25-1 and TRBJ1-4): EADIYQTPRYLVIGTGKKITLECSQTMGHDKMYWYQQDPGMELHLIHYSYGVNSTEKGDLSSESTVSRIRTEHFPLTLESARPSHTSQYLCASSDIKQTEKLFFGSGTQLSVL.

The gene calls are TRBV7-2 and TRBJ2-3; maybe TRBD1 (5 bases). Germline V lookup: CDR1 SGHTA, CDR2 FQGNSA. CDR3 length equals 16 residues. V lost 5 bases to trimming and J lost 5 bases, with 20 bases between them. CDR3 nucleotide sequence: TGTGCCAGCAGCACCTTGGGGCTTGGGGCCCGAGATACGCAGTATTTT. Its protein product is CASSTLGLGARDTQYF.

A single count supports this clone. The chain couples TRBV30 to TRBJ2-2; possible D gene TRBD1, 5 bases. The germline gives CDR1 GTSNPN, CDR2 SVGIG (reference sequence). The CDR3 runs 13 residues. V shed 3 bases and J shed 2 bases, with 7 bases lying between them. The CDR3 protein is CAWRRGNTGELFF. The CDR3 DNA sequence: TGTGCCTGGAGAAGGGGAAACACCGGGGAGCTGTTTTTT.

J is TRBJ1-2 and V is TRBV10-3; D not certain. CDR3 length equals 14 residues. From germline, CDR1 is ENHRY and CDR2 SYGVKD. Trimming shortened V by 0 bases and J by 8 bases, and 13 bases separated the two germline ends. CDR3 amino acids: CAISESISSKGYTF. The CDR3 DNA sequence: TGTGCCATCAGTGAGTCAATATCCTCCAAGGGCTACACCTTC.

The chain has TRBV14 and TRBJ1-1; 8 positions match TRBD1. V lost 6 bases and J lost 5; bases outside the gene matches: 5. The CDR3 totals 13 residues. From germline, CDR1 is SGHDN and CDR2 FVKESK. The CDR3 sequence: CASSRGQGTEAFF. The DNA of the CDR3 is TGTGCCAGCAGTCGAGGACAGGGAACTGAAGCTTTCTTT.

This clone turned up a few times. J is TRBJ2-3 and V is TRBV30; TRBD2 agrees at 9 bases. The germline V gene has CDR1 GTSNPN and CDR2 SVGIG (reference sequence). Losses at the gene ends were 4 bases for V and 0 bases for J; bases not matched to a gene: 14. The CDR3 length is 18 residues. The CDR3 nucleotides are TGTGCCTGGACCGGCGCGACTAGCGGAAGGACTAGCACAGATACGCAGTATTTT. It translates to CAWTGATSGRTSTDTQYF.